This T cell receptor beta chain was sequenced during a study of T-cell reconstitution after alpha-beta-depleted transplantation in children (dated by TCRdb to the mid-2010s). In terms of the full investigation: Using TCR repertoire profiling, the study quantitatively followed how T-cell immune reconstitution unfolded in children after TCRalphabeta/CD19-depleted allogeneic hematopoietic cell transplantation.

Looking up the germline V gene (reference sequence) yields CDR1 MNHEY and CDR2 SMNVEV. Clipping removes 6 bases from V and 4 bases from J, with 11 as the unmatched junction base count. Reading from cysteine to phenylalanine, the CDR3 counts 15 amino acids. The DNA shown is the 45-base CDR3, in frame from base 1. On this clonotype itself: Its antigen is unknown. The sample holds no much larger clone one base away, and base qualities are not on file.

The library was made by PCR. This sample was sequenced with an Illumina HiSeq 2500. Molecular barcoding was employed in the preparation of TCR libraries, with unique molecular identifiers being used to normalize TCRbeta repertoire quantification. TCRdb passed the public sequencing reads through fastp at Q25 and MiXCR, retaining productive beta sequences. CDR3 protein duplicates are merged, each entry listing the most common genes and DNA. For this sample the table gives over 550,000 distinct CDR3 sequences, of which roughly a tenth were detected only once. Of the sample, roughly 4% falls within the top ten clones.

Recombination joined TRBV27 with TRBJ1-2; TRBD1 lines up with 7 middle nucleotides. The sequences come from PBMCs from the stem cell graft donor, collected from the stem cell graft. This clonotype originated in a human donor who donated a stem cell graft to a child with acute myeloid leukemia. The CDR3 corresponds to CASRFNRGGAYGYTF. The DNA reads TGTGCCAGCAGATTTAACAGGGGAGGGGCCTATGGCTACACCTTC.